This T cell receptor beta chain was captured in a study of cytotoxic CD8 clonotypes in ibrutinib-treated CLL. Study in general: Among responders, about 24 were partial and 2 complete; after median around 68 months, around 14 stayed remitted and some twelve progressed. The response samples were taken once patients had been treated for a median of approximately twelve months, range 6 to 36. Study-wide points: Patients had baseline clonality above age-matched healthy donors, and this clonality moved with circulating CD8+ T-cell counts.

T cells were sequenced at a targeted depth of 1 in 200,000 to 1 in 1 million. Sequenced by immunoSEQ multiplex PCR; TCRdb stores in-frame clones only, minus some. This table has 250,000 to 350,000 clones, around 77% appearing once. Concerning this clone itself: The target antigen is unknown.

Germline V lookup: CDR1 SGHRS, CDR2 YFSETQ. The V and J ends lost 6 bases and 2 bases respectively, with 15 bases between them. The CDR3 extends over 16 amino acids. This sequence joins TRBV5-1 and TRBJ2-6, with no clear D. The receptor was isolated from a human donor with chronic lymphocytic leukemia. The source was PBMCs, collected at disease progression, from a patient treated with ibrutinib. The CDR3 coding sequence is TGCGCCAGCACCCCGTCTCTCTGGCCTGGGGCCAACGTCCTGACTTTC. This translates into CASTPSLWPGANVLTF.